This paragraph reports one TCR beta chain. Antigen unknown. The data derive from a study of cytomegalovirus exposure and HLA in healthy donors. Across the whole study: Previous work identified roughly 110 million unique TCR beta sequences from roughly 170 million T cells.

Vbeta (60) and Jbeta (13) primers were used in the PCR. The table came from immunoSEQ multiplex PCR; TCRdb's copy has only in-frame clones and leaves some out. The profile shows approximately 150,000 clones, roughly 82% of them singletons. Broader study findings: Upon later analysis, HLA-associated TCR beta chains proved more clonally expanded than other, equally common chains.

The sample taken for sequencing was PBMCs. The TCR was taken from a man in his forties or fifties in good health and CMV-seropositive.

The CDR3 DNA follows: TGCGCCAGCAGCCAAGTTCCGGGGGGAGGCGAGCAGTACTTC. It codes for CASSQVPGGGEQYF. This chain uses TRBV4-3 with TRBJ2-7; 7 bases match TRBD2. The CDR3 consists of 14 residues. Germline CDR1 and CDR2: LGHNA and YSLEER. V trimming: 1 base; J trimming: 6 bases; junction bases outside the gene matches: 6.